Listed below are T cell receptor beta chains from one sample, sequenced in a study of molecular identifiers for immune sequencing clone quantification. TCRdb itself ran the PCR reads through MiXCR, one entry per CDR3 protein. The sample lists roughly 97,000 distinct CDR3 sequences, approximately 25% seen once, with 0.94% in the top ten. Sequencing was performed on naive CD8+ T cells from blood, with Jurkat cell RNA spiked in. Source of these receptors: a human donor in good health. Some libraries in this study had Jurkat cell RNA spiked in. CDR3s include the opening cysteine and the closing phenylalanine or tryptophan. D genes are given only for firm matches. Expanded clones are given a class, and other clones once, few, many or no size at all.

J: TRBJ2-7; V: TRBV3-1; D: TRBD2; size: -; CDR3: CASSQVLAGNEQYF; DNA: TGTGCCAGCAGCCAAGTTCTAGCGGGAAATGAGCAGTACTTC
J: TRBJ1-2; V: TRBV13; D: -; size: few; CDR3: CASSHGTFSNYGYTF; DNA: TGTGCCAGCAGCCATGGGACTTTTTCTAACTATGGCTACACCTTC
J: TRBJ2-3; V: TRBV29-1; D: -; size: -; CDR3: CRVGGGPDSGSDTQYF; DNA: TGCCGCGTGGGGGGGGGGCCGGACAGCGGTTCGGATACGCAGTATTTT
J: TRBJ1-5; V: TRBV5-1; D: TRBD1; size: many; CDR3: CASSLAGQGGQPQHF; DNA: TGCGCCAGCAGCTTGGCCGGACAGGGAGGTCAGCCCCAGCATTTT
J: TRBJ2-7; V: TRBV20-1; D: -; size: -; CDR3: CSARTDINDKQYF; DNA: TGCAGTGCTAGGACGGACATAAATGACAAGCAGTACTTC
J: TRBJ2-1; V: TRBV3-1; D: -; size: -; CDR3: CASSQGEVLAINEQFF; DNA: TGTGCCAGCAGCCAAGGGGAAGTACTAGCAATCAATGAGCAGTTCTTC
J: TRBJ2-5; V: TRBV7-9; D: -; size: many; CDR3: CASSLDQAQETQYF; DNA: TGTGCCAGCAGCCTCGACCAGGCCCAAGAGACCCAGTACTTC
J: TRBJ1-1; V: TRBV7-6; D: TRBD1; size: many; CDR3: CASSLTWTGGTEAFF; DNA: TGTGCCAGCAGCCTTACCTGGACAGGGGGCACTGAAGCTTTCTTT
J: TRBJ2-3; V: TRBV24-1; D: -; size: -; CDR3: CATSDPGIARDTQYF; DNA: TGTGCCACCAGTGACCCCGGAATAGCCAGGGATACGCAGTATTTT
J: TRBJ2-7; V: TRBV28; D: TRBD2; size: many; CDR3: CASSPITSGSHEQYF; DNA: TGTGCCAGCAGTCCGATTACTAGCGGGAGCCACGAGCAGTACTTC
J: TRBJ1-6; V: TRBV4-3; D: TRBD1; size: many; CDR3: CASSRDRQGPASPLHF; DNA: TGCGCCAGCAGCCGCGACAGACAGGGTCCAGCATCACCCCTCCACTTT
J: TRBJ2-1; V: TRBV5-1; D: -; size: many; CDR3: CASSPTDLDYNEQFF; DNA: TGCGCCAGCAGCCCAACCGACCTCGATTACAATGAGCAGTTCTTC
J: TRBJ1-1; V: TRBV28; D: TRBD1; size: many; CDR3: CASSPTGVGTEAFF; DNA: TGTGCCAGCAGTCCAACAGGGGTCGGCACTGAAGCTTTCTTT
J: TRBJ1-1; V: TRBV12-3/TRBV12-4; D: -; size: many; CDR3: CASSLRGAEAFF; DNA: TGTGCCAGCAGTTTAAGGGGCGCTGAAGCTTTCTTT
J: TRBJ1-3; V: TRBV7-9; D: -; size: many; CDR3: CASARGQPHSGNTIYF; DNA: TGTGCATCCGCGCGGGGGCAGCCTCACTCTGGAAACACCATATATTTT
J: TRBJ2-1; V: TRBV28; D: TRBD2; size: few; CDR3: CASGLADYNEQFF; DNA: TGTGCCAGTGGACTAGCTGATTACAATGAGCAGTTCTTC
J: TRBJ2-3; V: TRBV7-3; D: TRBD2; size: many; CDR3: CASSLGLAAADTQYF; DNA: TGTGCCAGCAGCTTAGGACTAGCGGCTGCAGATACGCAGTATTTT
J: TRBJ2-7; V: TRBV19; D: -; size: many; CDR3: CASSTGTPNYEQYF; DNA: TGTGCCAGTAGTACCGGGACACCGAACTACGAGCAGTACTTC
J: TRBJ2-3; V: TRBV7-9; D: TRBD2; size: many; CDR3: CASSFDIAGAGTDTQYF; DNA: TGTGCCAGCAGCTTTGATATAGCGGGAGCGGGAACAGATACGCAGTATTTT
J: TRBJ2-3; V: TRBV7-9; D: -; size: many; CDR3: CASSQLTTDTQYF; DNA: TGTGCCAGCAGCCAACTCACCACAGATACGCAGTATTTT
J: TRBJ1-6; V: TRBV6-5; D: -; size: once; CDR3: CASGWSQVETPLHF; DNA: TGTGCCAGCGGTTGGTCCCAGGTGGAAACACCCCTCCACTTT
J: TRBJ1-6; V: TRBV20-1; D: -; size: many; CDR3: CSAVAVGEDNSPLHF; DNA: TGCAGTGCGGTTGCAGTGGGTGAGGATAATTCACCCCTCCACTTT
J: TRBJ2-7; V: TRBV7-9; D: -; size: few; CDR3: CASSPPLGTSTYEQYF; DNA: TGTGCCAGCAGCCCCCCCCTCGGGACATCGACCTACGAGCAGTACTTC
J: TRBJ2-1; V: TRBV7-6; D: TRBD2; size: few; CDR3: CASSPHPSGLSSYNEQFF; DNA: TGTGCCAGCAGCCCGCACCCTAGCGGCCTTAGCTCCTACAATGAGCAGTTCTTC
J: TRBJ2-3; V: TRBV12-3/TRBV12-4; D: -; size: many; CDR3: CASSLEGLGETNTDTQYF; DNA: TGTGCCAGCAGTTTAGAAGGCCTTGGGGAAACCAACACAGATACGCAGTATTTT
J: TRBJ2-3; V: TRBV7-9; D: -; size: many; CDR3: CASSQIPDTQYF; DNA: TGTGCCAGCAGCCAAATCCCAGATACGCAGTATTTT
J: TRBJ2-2; V: TRBV7-6; D: TRBD1; size: -; CDR3: CASSTGTGTGELFF; DNA: TGTGCCAGCAGCACCGGGACAGGGACCGGGGAGCTGTTTTTT
J: TRBJ2-7; V: TRBV5-1; D: TRBD1; size: many; CDR3: CASSLVETGGYEQYF; DNA: TGCGCCAGCAGCTTGGTGGAAACAGGGGGCTACGAGCAGTACTTC
J: TRBJ2-7; V: TRBV11-2; D: TRBD1; size: few; CDR3: CATPSGTGTVEQYF; DNA: TGTGCCACCCCATCCGGGACAGGGACTGTCGAGCAGTACTTC
J: TRBJ2-7; V: TRBV4-1; D: -; size: many; CDR3: CASSHGPLPGSSYEQYF; DNA: TGCGCCAGCAGCCACGGCCCTCTTCCGGGCAGCTCCTACGAGCAGTACTTC
J: TRBJ2-7; V: TRBV5-3; D: -; size: -; CDR3: CASSLAGSTYERYF; DNA: TGCGCCAGCAGCTTGGCCGGATCCACCTACGAGCGGTACTTC
J: TRBJ2-3; V: TRBV12-3/TRBV12-4; D: -; size: many; CDR3: CASSLGYSDTDTQYF; DNA: TGTGCCAGCAGTTTGGGCTACTCGGACACAGATACGCAGTATTTT
J: TRBJ2-1; V: TRBV7-9; D: -; size: few; CDR3: CASSLQQGINEQFF; DNA: TGTGCCAGCAGCTTACAACAGGGCATCAATGAGCAGTTCTTC
J: TRBJ2-7; V: TRBV7-9; D: -; size: -; CDR3: CASSRAGTYSYELYF; DNA: TGTGCCAGCAGTCGGGCCGGGACTTACTCCTACGAGCTGTACTTC
J: TRBJ2-7; V: TRBV4-3; D: -; size: few; CDR3: CASSQDWGTYEQYF; DNA: TGCGCCAGCAGCCAAGATTGGGGAACCTACGAGCAGTACTTC
J: TRBJ2-2; V: TRBV19; D: -; size: many; CDR3: CASSFQNTGELFF; DNA: TGTGCCAGTAGTTTCCAGAACACCGGGGAGCTGTTTTTT
J: TRBJ2-7; V: TRBV2; D: TRBD1; size: many; CDR3: CASSSETGSSYEQYF; DNA: TGTGCCAGCAGTTCAGAGACAGGGTCCTCCTACGAGCAGTACTTC
J: TRBJ2-1; V: TRBV2; D: TRBD1; size: few; CDR3: CASSYGQGAGNEQFF; DNA: TGTGCCAGCAGTTACGGACAGGGGGCTGGGAATGAGCAGTTCTTC
J: TRBJ2-1; V: TRBV7-9; D: TRBD2; size: many; CDR3: CASSASSGFLGNEQFF; DNA: TGTGCCAGCAGCGCGTCTAGCGGCTTCTTGGGTAATGAGCAGTTCTTC
J: TRBJ1-2; V: TRBV4-3; D: -; size: -; CDR3: CASGQDGVSGGYGYTF; DNA: TGCGCCAGCGGCCAGGACGGGGTTTCAGGCGGGTATGGCTACACCTTC
J: TRBJ1-1; V: TRBV28; D: -; size: few; CDR3: CASSLMAYTEAFF; DNA: TGTGCCAGCAGTTTAATGGCGTACACTGAAGCTTTCTTT
J: TRBJ2-3; V: TRBV13; D: TRBD2; size: many; CDR3: CASSSSVAAGADTQYF; DNA: TGTGCCAGCAGCTCATCAGTCGCGGCGGGGGCAGATACGCAGTATTTT
J: TRBJ2-7; V: TRBV19; D: TRBD2; size: many; CDR3: CASSDVGGLANYEQYF; DNA: TGTGCCAGTAGTGACGTCGGAGGACTAGCGAACTACGAGCAGTACTTC
J: TRBJ2-5; V: TRBV9; D: TRBD2; size: many; CDR3: CASSPGLAGVVQETQYF; DNA: TGTGCCAGCAGCCCAGGACTAGCGGGAGTGGTCCAAGAGACCCAGTACTTC
J: TRBJ1-4; V: TRBV7-6; D: -; size: many; CDR3: CASSLVGARGEKLFF; DNA: TGTGCCAGCAGCTTAGTGGGGGCTCGGGGCGAAAAACTGTTTTTT
J: TRBJ2-2; V: TRBV7-9; D: -; size: few; CDR3: CASRLSEITGELFF; DNA: TGTGCCAGCAGGCTATCGGAGATCACCGGGGAGCTGTTTTTT
J: TRBJ2-7; V: TRBV4-3; D: TRBD1; size: medium-sized; CDR3: CASSPGTGLYEQYF; DNA: TGTGCCAGCAGCCCAGGGACAGGACTCTACGAGCAGTACTTC
J: TRBJ2-5; V: TRBV13; D: TRBD1; size: many; CDR3: CASSLRQGALETQYF; DNA: TGTGCCAGCAGCTTACGACAGGGGGCTTTGGAGACCCAGTACTTC
J: TRBJ2-3; V: TRBV7-9; D: -; size: many; CDR3: CASSSPTFTDTQYF; DNA: TGTGCCAGCAGCTCCCCCACCTTCACAGATACGCAGTATTTT
J: TRBJ1-4; V: TRBV7-6; D: -; size: -; CDR3: CASSSSWGGSQGEKLFF; DNA: TGTGCCAGCAGCTCATCATGGGGAGGTTCCCAAGGGGAAAAACTGTTTTTT
J: TRBJ2-7; V: TRBV27; D: TRBD2; size: many; CDR3: CASSLSFTRGTSGFSYEQYF; DNA: TGTGCCAGCAGTTTATCCTTTACACGCGGGACTAGCGGGTTCTCCTACGAGCAGTACTTC
J: TRBJ1-3; V: TRBV13; D: -; size: many; CDR3: CASSLGLGGTGNTIYF; DNA: TGTGCCAGCAGCTTAGGCCTCGGCGGAACTGGAAACACCATATATTTT